Listed here are 22 T cell receptor beta chains from one sample, sequenced in a study of technical replicates of blood from several donors. Libraries were prepared by immunoSEQ multiplex PCR; TCRdb keeps only in-frame clonotypes and omits some of them. The table records some 15,000 clones, around 87% of them present only once. What was sequenced was PBMCs. These receptors were obtained from a human donor in good health.

The genes are TRBV11-2 and TRBJ2-1; 7 bases agree with TRBD2. The V and J ends lost 3 bases and 0 bases, in that order; junction bases with no gene match: 8. Germline loops: CDR1 SGHAT, CDR2 FQNNGV. The CDR3 has 17 amino acids. CDR3 region: CASSFIAGPSSYNEQFF. The DNA for the CDR3 is TGTGCCAGCAGCTTCATAGCGGGTCCGAGCTCCTACAATGAGCAGTTCTTC. Filled out from reference TRBV11-2 and TRBJ2-1, the complete variable domain reads EAGVAQSPRYKIIEKRQSVAFWCNPISGHATLYWYQQILGQGPKLLIQFQNNGVVDDSQLPKDRFSAERLKGVDSTLKIQPAKLEDSAVYLCASSFIAGPSSYNEQFFGPGTRLTVL.

The chain uses TRBV27 and TRBJ2-3; D ambiguous. The CDR3 runs 9 residues. Germline CDR1 is MNHEY and CDR2 is SMNVEV (reference sequence). The V and J ends lost 6 bases and 14 bases respectively, with 9 bases between them. The CDR3 loop is CASSHGSYF. In nucleotides, the CDR3 is TGTGCCAGCAGCCACGGGTCGTATTTT.

The J gene is TRBJ2-7, the V gene TRBV6-4; the match to TRBD2 covers 14 bases. J lost 6 bases, V lost 2 bases, and 0 bases had no gene match. Germline V gene lookup returns CDR1 MRHNA and CDR2 SNTAGT. This CDR3 has 14 amino acids. The CDR3 protein is CASSDGTSGSEQYF. DNA for the CDR3: TGTGCCAGCAGTGACGGGACTAGCGGGAGCGAGCAGTACTTC.

Here the CDR3 reads CASSPDGTGGTYEQYF. In nucleotides, the CDR3 is TGCGCCAGCAGCCCAGACGGGACAGGGGGCACCTACGAGCAGTACTTC. V usage is TRBV4-1 and J usage is TRBJ2-7, with 12 nucleotides matching TRBD1. Unmatched junction bases numbered 6, after V lost 4 bases and J lost 2 bases. The germline V gene encodes CDR1 MGHRA and CDR2 YSYEKL. The CDR3 is 16 amino acids.

This chain links TRBV7-2 with TRBJ1-1, with D unclear. Per the germline V gene, CDR1 is SGHTA and CDR2 is FQGNSA. V shed 2 bases and J shed 4 bases, with 5 bases lying between them. The CDR3 length is 12 residues. The CDR3 sequence: CASSLSSTEAFF. The CDR3, as DNA: TGTGCCAGCAGCTTATCTAGCACTGAAGCTTTCTTT. The full variable domain, rest sourced from reference TRBV7-2 and TRBJ1-1, is GAGVSQSPSNKVTEKGKDVELRCDPISGHTALYWYRQSLGQGLEFLIYFQGNSAPDKSGLPSDRFSAERTGGSVSTLTIQRTQQEDSAVYLCASSLSSTEAFFGQGTRLTVV.

This rearrangement joins TRBV5-1 to TRBJ2-7, with 12 bases matching TRBD2. The CDR3 runs 15 residues. The germline gives CDR1 SGHRS, CDR2 YFSETQ. The V and J ends lost 4 bases and 4 bases, in that order; junction bases with no gene match: 6. In DNA, the CDR3 is TGCGCCAGCAGCACCGGACTAGCGGGAAGGTACGAGCAGTACTTC. This encodes CASSTGLAGRYEQYF.

The chain couples TRBV18 to TRBJ2-5, with TRBD1 identical over 7 bases. The junction had 4 bases not matched to a gene; V was cut back by 4 bases and J by 5 bases. The CDR3 spans 13 residues. CDR1 and CDR2 (germline): KGHSH, LQKENI. The CDR3 DNA sequence: TGTGCCAGCTCACAGGGGGCTGGGGAGACCCAGTACTTC. Translating it yields CASSQGAGETQYF. Full variable domain (remainder filled in from reference TRBV18 and TRBJ2-5): NAGVMQNPRHLVRRRGQEARLRCSPMKGHSHVYWYRQLPEEGLKFMVYLQKENIIDESGMPKERFSAEFPKEGPSILRIQQVVRGDSAAYFCASSQGAGETQYFGPGTRLLVL.

The gene calls are TRBV19 and TRBJ1-1; TRBD1 agrees at 8 bases. Per germline, CDR1 LNHDA and CDR2 SQIVND (reference sequence). J gave up 4 bases and V 5 bases, and 9 bases lay outside the gene matches. The CDR3 has 15 amino acids. CDR3 sequence reads: CASSSSTGAGTEAFF. CDR3 sequence (DNA): TGTGCCAGTAGTTCATCGACAGGGGCGGGCACTGAAGCTTTCTTT.

V is TRBV10-1 and J is TRBJ2-2; 12 nucleotides line up with TRBD2. Germline-derived CDR1 and CDR2 are WNHNN and SYGVQD (reference sequence). Unmatched junction bases numbered 4, after V lost 6 bases and J lost 2 bases. The CDR3 length is 16 residues. The CDR3, as DNA: TGCGCCAGCAGCCGGACTAGCGGGGTTAACACCGGGGAGCTGTTTTTT. Its translation is CASSRTSGVNTGELFF.

This chain links TRBV4-1 with TRBJ2-3; 10 nucleotides match TRBD2. Per germline, CDR1 MGHRA and CDR2 YSYEKL. The length of the CDR3 is 18 residues. V trimming: 2 bases; J trimming: 2 bases; junction bases outside the gene matches: 10. In DNA, the CDR3 is TGCGCCAGCAGCCAAACTAGCGGGAACCAACCCCTCACAGATACGCAGTATTTT. Its translation: CASSQTSGNQPLTDTQYF.

The rearrangement uses TRBV5-1 and TRBJ2-1, with 10 bases that match TRBD2. Germline assignment: CDR1 SGHRS and CDR2 YFSETQ. The CDR3 is 14 amino acids. V was pared by 2 bases and J by 4 bases, with 0 bases of the junction left unmatched. CDR3 DNA sequence: TGCGCCAGCAGCTTTAGCGGGAGGTACAATGAGCAGTTCTTC. This gives the protein CASSFSGRYNEQFF.

Only one count was recorded for this clone. CDR3 nucleotide sequence: TGTGCCAGCACACGAGGGGGTACCACAGATACGCAGTATTTT. This encodes CASTRGGTTDTQYF. J is TRBJ2-3 and V is TRBV7-9; tentative D call: TRBD1 (6 bases). The CDR3 has 14 residues. Trimming stripped 7 bases from V and 2 bases from J, with 13 bases between. Per the germline V gene, CDR1 is SEHNR and CDR2 is FQNEAQ (reference sequence). Based on the CDR3 plus reference TRBV7-9 and TRBJ2-3, the full variable domain is DTGVSQNPRHKITKRGQNVTFRCDPISEHNRLYWYRQTLGQGPEFLTYFQNEAQLEKSRLLSDRFSAERPKGSFSTLEIQRTEQGDSAMYLCASTRGGTTDTQYFGPGTRLTVL.

The rearrangement links TRBV7-9 to TRBJ2-3; 7 nucleotides agree with TRBD2. This CDR3 contains 16 residues. Losses at the gene ends were 8 bases for V and 2 bases for J; bases not matched to a gene: 13. Looked up from germline, CDR1 is SEHNR and CDR2 is FQNEAQ (reference sequence). CDR3 in amino acids: CASPPAGSGLTDTQYF. DNA for the CDR3: TGTGCCAGCCCCCCGGCCGGTAGCGGGCTCACAGATACGCAGTATTTT.

A single count supports this clone. The chain is built from TRBV28 and TRBJ2-7, with 12 bases lining up with TRBD2. CDR1 and CDR2 (germline): MDHEN, SYDVKM. The CDR3 contains 15 residues. The V segment lost 5 bases and the J segment 2 bases; nucleotides outside the gene matches: 4. In DNA, the CDR3 is TGTGCCAGCAGTACCAGACTAGCGGGGGCCTACGAGCAGTACTTC. Its translation: CASSTRLAGAYEQYF.

The V and J genes are TRBV7-8 and TRBJ2-5; the match to TRBD2 covers 9 bases. The CDR3 has 15 residues. CDR1 is SGHVS and CDR2 is FQNEAQ in the germline V gene. V gave up 5 bases and J gave up 4 bases; unmatched junction bases: 8. CDR3 protein: CASSPPGLAPETQYF. The CDR3 nucleotides read TGTGCCAGCAGCCCCCCGGGACTAGCTCCAGAGACCCAGTACTTC.

The chain is built from TRBV19 and TRBJ2-3; D might be TRBD1 (5 bases). The germline V and J ends were trimmed by 5 bases and 2 bases, with 17 bases remaining between them. CDR1 LNHDA and CDR2 SQIVND come from the germline V gene (reference sequence). The length of the CDR3 is 16 residues. DNA for the CDR3: TGTGCCAGTAGTTCTAAGGGGCCCCCGACCACAGATACGCAGTATTTT. The encoded protein is CASSSKGPPTTDTQYF.

This chain links TRBV18 with TRBJ2-2; TRBD1 aligns across 7 bases. CDR1 and CDR2 from the germline V gene are KGHSH and LQKENI. V gave up 8 bases and J gave up 5 bases; unmatched junction bases: 8. The CDR3 is made up of 14 amino acids. The CDR3 reads CASTGTEGTGELFF. Here the CDR3 DNA reads TGTGCCAGCACCGGGACAGAGGGGACCGGGGAGCTGTTTTTT.

V usage is TRBV30 and J usage is TRBJ2-1; 9 bases agree with TRBD1. J lost 2 bases, V lost 6 bases, and 2 bases had no gene match. The germline gives CDR1 GTSNPN, CDR2 SVGIG (reference sequence). This CDR3 spans 13 amino acids. The CDR3 DNA reads TGTGCCTGTGGGACAGGGACCTACAATGAGCAGTTCTTC. It translates to CACGTGTYNEQFF.

CDR3 protein: CASRKVAGEQYF. DNA for the CDR3: TGTGCCAGTAGGAAGGTAGCGGGCGAGCAGTACTTC. The chain recombines TRBV28 with TRBJ2-7, with 7 positions matching TRBD2. After removal of 9 bases from V and 6 bases from J, the junction contained 8 bases not matched to a gene. CDR3 size: 12 residues. Germline CDR1 and CDR2: MDHEN and SYDVKM. Using reference TRBV28 and TRBJ2-7 for the parts outside the CDR3, the full variable domain is DVKVTQSSRYLVKRTGEKVFLECVQDMDHENMFWYRQDPGLGLRLIYFSYDVKMKEKGDIPEGYSVSREKKERFSLILESASTNQTSMYLCASRKVAGEQYFGPGTRLTVT.

The chain is built from TRBV2 and TRBJ2-5, with 8 bases aligning to TRBD1. This CDR3 contains 13 residues. V shed 8 bases and J 5 bases; nucleotides not matched to a gene: 7. Germline values: CDR1 SNHLY, CDR2 FYNNEI. Here the CDR3 DNA reads TGTGCCAGCCGCAGGGGGCGCGCGGAGACCCAGTACTTC. This translates into CASRRGRAETQYF.

This clone was seen just once. The chain combines TRBV9 with TRBJ2-4; weak D call: TRBD1 (6 bases). From germline, CDR1 is SGDLS and CDR2 YYNGEE. Between the trimmed V and J ends, which lost 3 bases and 0 bases, there was a span of 13 bases. The CDR3 length is 16 residues. The DNA for the CDR3 is TGTGCCAGCAGCGCCGAAAGGGACAAAGCCAAAAACATTCAGTACTTC. Translating gives CASSAERDKAKNIQYF.

In this sample, this clone turned up once. This sequence joins TRBV2 and TRBJ2-2; 7 positions match TRBD1. V was clipped by 5 bases and J by 4 bases; unmatched bases: 7. Germline CDR1 reads SNHLY; CDR2 reads FYNNEI. The CDR3 extends over 15 amino acids. The CDR3 sequence: CASSWDKGATGELFF. The CDR3 DNA sequence: TGTGCCAGCAGTTGGGACAAGGGGGCCACCGGGGAGCTGTTTTTT.